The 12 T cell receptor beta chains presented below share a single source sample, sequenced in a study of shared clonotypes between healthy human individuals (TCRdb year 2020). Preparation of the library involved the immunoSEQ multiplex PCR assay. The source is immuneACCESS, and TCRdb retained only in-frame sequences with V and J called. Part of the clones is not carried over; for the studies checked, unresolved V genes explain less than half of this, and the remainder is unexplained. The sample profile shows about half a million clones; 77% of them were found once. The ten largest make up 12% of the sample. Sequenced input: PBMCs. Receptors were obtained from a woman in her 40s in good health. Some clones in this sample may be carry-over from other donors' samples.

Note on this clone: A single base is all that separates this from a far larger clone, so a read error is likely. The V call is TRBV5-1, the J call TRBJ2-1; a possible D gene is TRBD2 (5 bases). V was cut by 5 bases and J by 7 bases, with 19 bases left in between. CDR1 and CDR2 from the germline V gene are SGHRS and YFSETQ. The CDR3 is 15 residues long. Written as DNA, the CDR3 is TGCGCCAGCAGACCACACGACCGGGAACAGAATGAGCAGTTCTTC. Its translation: CASRPHDREQNEQFF.

CDR3 region: CASSPSGSSYNEQFF. The CDR3 bases are TGTGCCAGCAGCCCTAGCGGGAGCTCCTACAATGAGCAGTTCTTC. The chain has TRBV7-8 and TRBJ2-1, with TRBD2 matching 10 bases. V trimming: 5 bases; J trimming: 0 bases; junction bases outside the gene matches: 1. Germline V CDR1 and CDR2: SGHVS, FQNEAQ. The CDR3 loop spans 15 amino acids.

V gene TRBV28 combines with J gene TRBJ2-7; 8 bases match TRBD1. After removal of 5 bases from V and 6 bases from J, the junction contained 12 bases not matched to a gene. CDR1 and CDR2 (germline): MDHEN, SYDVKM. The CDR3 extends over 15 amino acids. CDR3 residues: CASSRQGARPFEQYF. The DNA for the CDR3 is TGTGCCAGCAGTCGTCAGGGGGCGCGTCCCTTCGAGCAGTACTTC.

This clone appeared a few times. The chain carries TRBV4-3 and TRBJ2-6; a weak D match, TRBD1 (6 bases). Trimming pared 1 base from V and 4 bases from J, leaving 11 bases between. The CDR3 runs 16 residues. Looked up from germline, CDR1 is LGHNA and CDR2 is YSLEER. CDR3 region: CASSQVGGFGANVLTF. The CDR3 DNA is TGCGCCAGCAGCCAAGTTGGGGGCTTCGGGGCCAACGTCCTGACTTTC.

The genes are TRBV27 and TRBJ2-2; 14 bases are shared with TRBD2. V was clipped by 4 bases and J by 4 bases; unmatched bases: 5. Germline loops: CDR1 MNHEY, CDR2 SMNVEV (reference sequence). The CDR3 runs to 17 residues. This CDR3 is CASSSGTSGSVTGELFF. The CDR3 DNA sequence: TGTGCCAGCAGTTCCGGGACTAGCGGGAGTGTCACCGGGGAGCTGTTTTTT.

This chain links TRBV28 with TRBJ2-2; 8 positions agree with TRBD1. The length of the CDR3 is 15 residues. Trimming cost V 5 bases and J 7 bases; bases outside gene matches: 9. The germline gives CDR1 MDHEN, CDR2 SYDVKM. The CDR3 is CASSEQDRDDGELFF. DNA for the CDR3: TGTGCCAGCAGTGAACAGGACAGGGACGACGGGGAGCTGTTTTTT.

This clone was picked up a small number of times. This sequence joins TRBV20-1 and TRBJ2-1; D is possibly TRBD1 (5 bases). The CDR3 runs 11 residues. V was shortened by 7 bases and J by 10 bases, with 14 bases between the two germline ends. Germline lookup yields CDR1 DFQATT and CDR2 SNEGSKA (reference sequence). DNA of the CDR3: TGCAGTGTTAGGGGTAGTTGGGAGCAGTTCTTC. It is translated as CSVRGSWEQFF.

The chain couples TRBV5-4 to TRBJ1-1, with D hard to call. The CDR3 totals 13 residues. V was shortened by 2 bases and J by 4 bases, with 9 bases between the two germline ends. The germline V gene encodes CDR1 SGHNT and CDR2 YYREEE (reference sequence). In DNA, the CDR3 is TGTGCCAGCAGCTTCAAGGGAGGCACTGAAGCTTTCTTT. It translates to CASSFKGGTEAFF.

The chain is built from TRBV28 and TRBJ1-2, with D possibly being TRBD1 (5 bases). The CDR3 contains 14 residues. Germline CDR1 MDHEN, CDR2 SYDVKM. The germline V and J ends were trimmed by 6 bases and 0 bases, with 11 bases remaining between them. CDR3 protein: CASRKGTANYGYTF. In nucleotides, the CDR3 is TGTGCCAGCAGAAAAGGGACCGCTAACTATGGCTACACCTTC.

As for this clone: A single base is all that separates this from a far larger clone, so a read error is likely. In DNA form, the CDR3 reads TGTGCCAGCAGTAACGGACAGGGACGTCAGCCCCAGCATTTT. Amino acid sequence: CASSNGQGRQPQHF. The chain links TRBV25-1 to TRBJ1-5; 8 positions agree with TRBD1. The J segment lost 6 bases and the V segment lost 5 bases, leaving 6 bases of the junction unmatched. The CDR3 is 14 residues long. Germline-derived CDR1 and CDR2 are MGHDK and SYGVNS.

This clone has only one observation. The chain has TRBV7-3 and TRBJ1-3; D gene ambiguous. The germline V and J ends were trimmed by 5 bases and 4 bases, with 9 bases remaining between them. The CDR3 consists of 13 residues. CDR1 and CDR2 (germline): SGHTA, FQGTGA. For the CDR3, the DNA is TGTGCCAGCAGCCGCACCAGCGGAAACACCATATATTTT. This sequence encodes CASSRTSGNTIYF.

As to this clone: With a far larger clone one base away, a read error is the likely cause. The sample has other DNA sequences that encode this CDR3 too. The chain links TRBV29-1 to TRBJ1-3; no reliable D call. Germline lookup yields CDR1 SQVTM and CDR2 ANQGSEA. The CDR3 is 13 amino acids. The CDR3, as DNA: TGCAGCGGTGGTAGGGCAGACGGAAACACAATATATTTT. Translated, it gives CSGGRADGNTIYF.